This record covers a single T cell receptor (beta chain). Its target is unknown. The source of the sample is a study of T cell responses to AZD1222 COVID-19 vaccine. Points from the study as a whole: Nearly half of unique spike-specific TCRs reportedly avoided B.1.351 and B.1.1.7 mutated regions. Mostly white British, mostly female donors; authors suggested clonal diversity may be underestimated. The span of vaccine-associated CD4 TCRs extended across spike, with dominance at 160-218 and 743-854. With two AZD1222 doses given, Spike-specific TCR breadth and depth both rose.

V shed 2 bases and J 6 bases; nucleotides not matched to a gene: 5. The CDR3 runs 13 residues. In germline, CDR1 is SQVTM, CDR2 ANQGSEA. Some clones are missing from TCRdb's copy, which holds only in-frame ones; the method was immunoSEQ multiplex PCR. The repertoire holds about 140,000 clones, with about 92% as singletons. The gene calls are TRBV29-1 and TRBJ2-3, with 7 bases that match TRBD1. The source of this sequence is an adult in good health. Sample: peripheral blood, taken on day 0 of AZD1222 vaccination. This chain's CDR3 is CSVESQGVDTQYF. CDR3 in DNA: TGCAGCGTTGAATCCCAGGGGGTGGATACGCAGTATTTT.